The present T cell receptor (beta chain) was sequenced within a study of blood T cells in healthy people across ages. With V trimmed by 2 bases and J by 3 bases, 12 bases remained unmatched. There are 18 residues in the CDR3. CDR1 and CDR2 (germline): LGHNA, YSLEER. The table lists this clonotype with a few counts. Next came a second PCR, run for 7 to 11 cycles, which used a sample-barcoded 5' primer along with a J-beta primer mix. MiXCR, run by TCRdb on the 5' RACE reads, gives a single entry per CDR3 protein. The top ten clones hold more than 3% of a sample with 550,000 to 750,000 distinct CDR3 sequences, under 25% of them seen once.

The chain uses TRBV4-3 and TRBJ1-5; TRBD1 aligns across 8 bases. This sequence was found in a man aged 65-85 years in good health. The sequencing input was blood. The CDR3, as DNA: TGCGCCAGCAGCCAAATACCATCGAGTCAGGGGGCCAATCAGCCCCAGCATTTT. Protein product: CASSQIPSSQGANQPQHF.